This T cell receptor (beta chain) was identified during a study of a mutant IDH1 vaccine in newly diagnosed glioma. In the case of this clone: Its antigen remains unknown. This likely comes from a read error, as the CDR3 has no conserved phenylalanine or tryptophan at its end. No DNA is shown, since the ends of the CDR3 on it are uncertain; the CDR3 is the one TCRdb lists.

As to time point: week 47, end of study. The vaccine gave 300 ug of a 20-mer mutant IDH1 peptide subcutaneously per dose. Produced via immunoSEQ multiplex PCR; TCRdb's table is partial and in-frame only. The sample shows 20,000 to 30,000 clones, roughly 80% of them seen only once. The CDR3 is made up of 15 amino acids, end residues included. Germline lookup yields CDR1 LGHNA and CDR2 YNFKEQ. The chain uses TRBV4-2 and TRBJ1-4; the table's D gene call, TRBD1, was not cross checked with the DNA. The receptor was derived from a man between 35 and 55 years old with glioma. Some clones in this sample may be carry-over from other donors' samples. The sequenced sample was PBMCs, obtained from a glioma patient whose treatment included an IDH1 peptide vaccine. CDR3 protein: CASSGDRDRGEKLLI.